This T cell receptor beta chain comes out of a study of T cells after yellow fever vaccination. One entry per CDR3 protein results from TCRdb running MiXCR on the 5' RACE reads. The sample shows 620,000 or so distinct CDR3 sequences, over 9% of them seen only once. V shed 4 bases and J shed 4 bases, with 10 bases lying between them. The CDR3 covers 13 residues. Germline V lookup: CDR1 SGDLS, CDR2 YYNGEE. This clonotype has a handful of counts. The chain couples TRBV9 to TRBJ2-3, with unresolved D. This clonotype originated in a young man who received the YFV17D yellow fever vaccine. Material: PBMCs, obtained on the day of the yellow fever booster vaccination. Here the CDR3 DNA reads TGTGCCAGCAGCCCGCAAGTCTCAGATACGCAGTATTTT. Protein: CASSPQVSDTQYF.